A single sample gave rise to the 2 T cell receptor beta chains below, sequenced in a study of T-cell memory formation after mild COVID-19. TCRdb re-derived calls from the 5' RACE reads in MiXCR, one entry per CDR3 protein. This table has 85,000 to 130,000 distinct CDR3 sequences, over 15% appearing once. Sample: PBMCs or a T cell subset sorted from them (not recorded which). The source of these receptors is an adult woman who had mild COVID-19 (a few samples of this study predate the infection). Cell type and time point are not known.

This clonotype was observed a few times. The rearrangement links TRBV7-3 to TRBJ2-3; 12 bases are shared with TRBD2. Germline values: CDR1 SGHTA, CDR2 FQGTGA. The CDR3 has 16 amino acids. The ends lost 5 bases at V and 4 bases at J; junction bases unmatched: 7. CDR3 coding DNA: TGTGCCAGCAGCATCCCTAGCGGGGGGGCCCCAGATACGCAGTATTTT. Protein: CASSIPSGGAPDTQYF. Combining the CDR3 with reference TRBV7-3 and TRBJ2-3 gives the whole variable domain GAGVSQTPSNKVTEKGKYVELRCDPISGHTALYWYRQSLGQGPEFLIYFQGTGAADDSGLPNDRFFAVRPEGSVSTLKIQRTERGDSAVYLCASSIPSGGAPDTQYFGPGTRLTVL.

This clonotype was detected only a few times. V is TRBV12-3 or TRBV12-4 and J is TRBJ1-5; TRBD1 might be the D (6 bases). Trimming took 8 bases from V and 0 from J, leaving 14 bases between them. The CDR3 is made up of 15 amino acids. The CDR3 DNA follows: TGTGCCAGCGGGATCGGGGGCTCTAGCAATCAGCCCCAGCATTTT. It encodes CASGIGGSSNQPQHF.